The 17 T cell receptor beta chains reported below all come from one sample, sequenced in a study of blood T cell repertoires in COVID-19. Using immunoSEQ multiplex PCR, the repertoire was profiled, and TCRdb retains in-frame clones only, with some absent. The sample includes about 140,000 clones, over 80% of them seen just once. Source material: peripheral blood. These receptors were obtained from a man aged 55 to 70 with active or convalescent COVID-19.

Here the CDR3 reads CASSLDRFHSGNTIYF. The CDR3 DNA follows: TGTGCCAGCAGCCTCGACAGATTCCACTCTGGAAACACCATATATTTT. This chain connects TRBV3-1 (or the pseudogene TRBV3-2) to TRBJ1-3; D might be TRBD1 (5 bases). The CDR3 runs to 16 residues. The V end lost 4 bases, the J end lost 0 bases, and 13 bases lay between the germline ends. From germline, CDR1 is LGHDT and CDR2 YNNKEL (reference sequence).

This clone was recorded only once. This chain links TRBV6-5 with TRBJ2-7; no clear D. Germline assignment: CDR1 MNHEY and CDR2 SVGAGI. Trimming stripped 7 bases from V and 0 bases from J, with 13 bases between. The CDR3 is 14 residues long. The CDR3 bases are TGTGCCAGCACCGAGAGGAGTTTCTCCTACGAGCAGTACTTC. Translation: CASTERSFSYEQYF.

This clone was found once. The CDR3 sequence: CASSGHRDSYEQYF. Here the CDR3 DNA reads TGTGCCAGCAGTGGCCACAGGGACTCCTACGAGCAGTACTTC. The rearrangement uses TRBV6-6 and TRBJ2-7; perhaps TRBD1 as D (6 bases). Germline V lookup: CDR1 MNHNY, CDR2 SVGAGI (reference sequence). CDR3 size: 14 residues. Trimming removed 5 bases at V and 0 bases at J, with 11 bases between.

The chain recombines TRBV7-2 with TRBJ2-2, with D tentatively TRBD1 (6 bases). V gave up 6 bases and J gave up 3 bases, with 11 bases separating them. The CDR3 is made up of 14 amino acids. CDR1 SGHTA and CDR2 FQGNSA come from the germline V gene. The CDR3 region has the DNA TGTGCCAGCAGAGCGCAGGGGCACACCGGGGAGCTGTTTTTT. This codes for CASRAQGHTGELFF. Full variable domain (outside the CDR3, taken from reference TRBV7-2 and TRBJ2-2): GAGVSQSPSNKVTEKGKDVELRCDPISGHTALYWYRQSLGQGLEFLIYFQGNSAPDKSGLPSDRFSAERTGGSVSTLTIQRTQQEDSAVYLCASRAQGHTGELFFGEGSRLTVL.

J is TRBJ1-6 and V is TRBV28; no reliable D call. The length of the CDR3 is 16 residues. Trimming took 5 bases from V and 2 from J, leaving 13 bases between them. Germline V gene sequence: CDR1 MDHEN, CDR2 SYDVKM. CDR3 nucleotide sequence: TGTGCCAGCAGTGACCAGTCGGGAACCTATAATTCACCCCTCCACTTT. Translated: CASSDQSGTYNSPLHF.

A few counts support this clone. The chain employs TRBV6-2 or TRBV6-3 and TRBJ2-7; 10 positions agree with TRBD1. Germline V gene lookup returns CDR1 MNHEY and CDR2 SVGEGT. After removal of 4 bases from V and 11 bases from J, the junction contained 8 bases not matched to a gene. The length of the CDR3 is 13 residues. CDR3 amino acids: CASSWDRGLIEYF. The CDR3 DNA reads as TGTGCCAGCAGTTGGGACAGGGGTCTTATTGAGTACTTC.

In this sample, this clone turned up once. The chain is built from TRBV3-1 (or the pseudogene TRBV3-2) and TRBJ2-7; 8 bases match TRBD2. V shed 3 bases, J shed 2 bases, and the junction held 12 bases outside the gene matches. CDR3 size: 17 residues. CDR1 and CDR2 from the germline V gene are LGHDT and YNNKEL (reference sequence). In nucleotides, the CDR3 is TGTGCCAGCAGCCAGCTGCGGGCTAGCGGGCTTACCTACGAGCAGTACTTC. The encoded protein is CASSQLRASGLTYEQYF.

The chain links TRBV27 to TRBJ1-6; perhaps TRBD1 as D (5 bases). The CDR3 extends over 17 amino acids. From germline, CDR1 is MNHEY and CDR2 SMNVEV (reference sequence). Trimming removed 6 bases from V and 7 bases from J, with 22 bases in between. CDR3 sequence reads: CASSSSGDAGMNSPLHF. CDR3 DNA: TGTGCCAGCAGCTCCAGCGGGGACGCCGGTATGAATTCACCCCTCCACTTT.

The genes are TRBV6-2 or TRBV6-3 and TRBJ2-5, with 8 bases matching TRBD2. J gave up 5 bases and V 2 bases, and 4 bases lay outside the gene matches. The germline V gene encodes CDR1 MNHEY and CDR2 SVGEGT. This CDR3 is 14 amino acids long. The CDR3 is CASSYSLAGETQYF. In DNA form, the CDR3 reads TGTGCCAGCAGTTACAGCCTAGCGGGCGAGACCCAGTACTTC.

V and J are TRBV11-2 and TRBJ1-6, with D tentatively TRBD1 (5 bases). CDR3 length: 15 amino acids. Trimming took off 5 bases at V and 2 bases at J, with 10 bases between the two ends. The V gene's germline CDR1 is SGHAT and CDR2 FQNNGV. The DNA of the CDR3 is TGTGCCAGCAGCCCGCTGACAGCCTATAATTCACCCCTCCACTTT. Protein: CASSPLTAYNSPLHF.

The CDR3 sequence: CASSMGRGEGGYTF. The CDR3 DNA sequence: TGTGCCAGCAGTATGGGGAGGGGGGAAGGTGGCTACACCTTC. The chain carries TRBV9 and TRBJ1-2; tentative D call: TRBD1 (6 bases). This CDR3 is 14 amino acids long. Trimming left V 5 bases short and J 7 bases short, with 18 bases between. From germline, CDR1 is SGDLS and CDR2 YYNGEE.

There are a few counts of this clone. This chain uses TRBV4-1 with TRBJ2-7; 10 bases match TRBD1. CDR1 is MGHRA, CDR2 YSYEKL, per germline. J was trimmed by 2 bases and V by 3 bases; bases with no gene match: 7. CDR3 size: 16 residues. The CDR3 DNA is TGCGCCAGCAGCCAGGGACAGGGGAAGGTACCCTACGAGCAGTACTTC. This translates into CASSQGQGKVPYEQYF.

In DNA, the CDR3 is TGTGCCAGCAGTTTAAGACAGATTTCCTCAAGCTACACCTTC. Its protein product is CASSLRQISSSYTF. The chain links TRBV28 to TRBJ1-2; TRBD1 might be the D (5 bases). Per germline, CDR1 MDHEN and CDR2 SYDVKM. V was pared by 2 bases and J by 9 bases, with 16 bases between. This CDR3 is built from 14 residues.

The rearrangement joins TRBV7-3 to TRBJ1-2; D not certain. The germline V and J ends were trimmed by 2 bases and 5 bases, with 12 bases remaining between them. CDR1 and CDR2 (germline): SGHTA, FQGTGA. CDR3 length: 14 amino acids. The CDR3 here is CASSLDPGPYGYTF. The CDR3 region has the DNA TGTGCCAGCAGCTTAGACCCTGGGCCTTATGGCTACACCTTC. The full variable domain, in which reference TRBV7-3 and TRBJ1-2 provide the parts outside the CDR3, is GAGVSQTPSNKVTEKGKYVELRCDPISGHTALYWYRQSLGQGPEFLIYFQGTGAADDSGLPNDRFFAVRPEGSVSTLKIQRTERGDSAVYLCASSLDPGPYGYTFGSGTRLTVV.

The chain employs TRBV14 and TRBJ1-1; 8 bases are shared with TRBD1. The J segment lost 0 bases and the V segment lost 4 bases, leaving 4 bases of the junction unmatched. The CDR3 extends over 15 amino acids. The germline V gene has CDR1 SGHDN and CDR2 FVKESK. CDR3 protein: CASSRDRGMNTEAFF. The CDR3 DNA sequence: TGTGCCAGCAGCCGTGACAGGGGAATGAACACTGAAGCTTTCTTT. The full variable domain, with the rest looked up from reference TRBV14 and TRBJ1-1, is EAGVTQFPSHSVIEKGQTVTLRCDPISGHDNLYWYRRVMGKEIKFLLHFVKESKQDESGMPNNRFLAERTGGTYSTLKVQPAELEDSGVYFCASSRDRGMNTEAFFGQGTRLTVV.

This clone was found once. The chain uses TRBV7-8 and TRBJ1-1; 9 nucleotides agree with TRBD1. Germline trimming cut 5 bases from V and 3 bases from J; bases unmatched to any gene: 4. The CDR3 length is 14 residues. CDR1 is SGHVS and CDR2 is FQNEAQ in the germline V gene. The CDR3 spells CASSLTGGYTEAFF. CDR3 in DNA: TGTGCCAGCAGCCTGACAGGGGGATACACTGAAGCTTTCTTT. The full variable domain, with the rest looked up from reference TRBV7-8 and TRBJ1-1, is GAGVSQSPRYKVAKRGQDVALRCDPISGHVSLFWYQQALGQGPEFLTYFQNEAQLDKSGLPSDRFFAERPEGSVSTLKIQRTQQEDSAVYLCASSLTGGYTEAFFGQGTRLTVV.

In this sample, this clone turned up once. V and J are TRBV11-2 and TRBJ2-1, with D possibly TRBD2 on 6 matching bases. The CDR3 has 16 amino acids. Germline assignment: CDR1 SGHAT and CDR2 FQNNGV. The V end was cut by 6 bases, the J end by 4 bases, with 19 bases between. This chain's CDR3 is CASRLAGGSGYNEQFF. The DNA of the CDR3 is TGTGCCAGCAGACTCGCCGGTGGGAGCGGGTACAATGAGCAGTTCTTC.